This T cell receptor (beta chain) was sequenced for a study of OX40 agonist ivuxolimab in advanced cancers. Only in-frame clones appear in the TCRdb table, and some are missing; sequencing was by immunoSEQ multiplex PCR. The sample holds tens of thousands of clones, roughly 88% seen once. This clone was seen once. Researchers took blood at baseline, on cycle 4 day 1, and on cycle 7 day 1. The germline V gene encodes CDR1 LNHNV and CDR2 YYDKDF (reference sequence). J lost 2 bases, V lost 8 bases, and 5 bases had no gene match. The CDR3 consists of 13 residues. The sample here was CD4+ or CD8+ T cells sorted from blood, taken in a trial of the OX40 agonist ivuxolimab. This receptor was identified in an adult with an advanced solid tumor such as melanoma, head and neck, liver or kidney cancer. V and J are TRBV15 and TRBJ2-5; 7 nucleotides match TRBD2. CDR3 region: CATGRGLQETQYF. The CDR3 DNA sequence: TGTGCCACCGGGCGGGGACTACAAGAGACCCAGTACTTC.